Following are 18 T cell receptor beta chains from one sample sequenced in a study of T-cell memory formation after mild COVID-19. TCRdb called the 5' RACE reads again in MiXCR, with one record for every CDR3 protein. The sample has roughly 370,000 distinct CDR3 sequences; 15% to 20% are singletons. The sequenced material came from PBMCs or a T cell subset sorted from them (not recorded which). All receptors come from a man aged 18 to 30 who had mild COVID-19 (a few samples of this study predate the infection). Cell type and time point are not known.

This clonotype was picked up a small number of times. The V and J genes are TRBV12-5 and TRBJ2-3; D gene ambiguous. V gave up 6 bases and J gave up 4 bases, with 11 bases separating them. The CDR3 consists of 13 residues. Germline CDR1 LGHNT, CDR2 FRNRAP. The CDR3 loop is CASGQQIPDTQYF. The CDR3, as DNA: TGTGCTAGTGGGCAACAGATCCCAGATACGCAGTATTTT.

This sequence joins TRBV28 and TRBJ2-7; possibly TRBD1 or TRBD2 for D (5 bases each). The CDR3 runs to 13 residues. The ends were cut back, 4 bases at V and 2 bases at J, with 9 bases in the middle. Germline lookup yields CDR1 MDHEN and CDR2 SYDVKM. CDR3 loop: CASSSQGPYEQYV. CDR3 nucleotide sequence: TGTGCCAGCAGTTCGCAGGGACCCTACGAGCAGTACGTC.

This clonotype was counted between two and nine times. The J gene is TRBJ2-5, the V gene TRBV5-1; 8 bases agree with TRBD1. Germline V gene data show CDR1 as SGHRS and CDR2 as YFSETQ. The CDR3 contains 16 residues. Trimming at V came to 4 bases and at J to 1 base, leaving 9 bases not matched to a gene. The CDR3, as DNA: TGCGCCAGCAGCCAGGGCAGGGGGCTCGGCCAAGAGACCCAGTACTTC. Its protein product is CASSQGRGLGQETQYF. Full variable domain (missing parts from reference TRBV5-1 and TRBJ2-5): KAGVTQTPRYLIKTRGQQVTLSCSPISGHRSVSWYQQTPGQGLQFLFEYFSETQRNKGNFPGRFSGRQFSNSRSEMNVSTLELGDSALYLCASSQGRGLGQETQYFGPGTRLLVL.

This clonotype was counted between two and nine times. This chain uses TRBV20-1 with TRBJ2-3; possibly TRBD2 for D (7 bases). The CDR3 length is 15 residues. In germline, CDR1 is DFQATT, CDR2 SNEGSKA (reference sequence). Trimming stripped 1 base from V and 3 bases from J, with 14 bases between. The CDR3 region has the DNA TGCAGTGCTAGAGGAGAGAGGGGGGGGACAGATACGCAGTATTTT. Encoded protein: CSARGERGGTDTQYF.

The rearrangement links TRBV9 to TRBJ2-1; 7 nucleotides agree with TRBD2. This CDR3 has 16 amino acids. Germline V gene data show CDR1 as SGDLS and CDR2 as YYNGEE. The J segment lost 1 base and the V segment lost 0 bases, leaving 4 bases of the junction unmatched. The CDR3 DNA sequence: TGTGCCAGCAGCGTAGGCCTAGCGGAGTCCTACAATGAGCAGTTCTTC. Translation gives CASSVGLAESYNEQFF.

The table lists this clonotype with many counts. The chain couples TRBV10-2 to TRBJ1-6; 7 bases agree with TRBD1. The trim removed 6 bases at V and 6 bases at J, leaving 5 bases unmatched. The CDR3 has 14 residues. Germline loops: CDR1 WSHSY, CDR2 SAAADI. The CDR3 DNA sequence: TGCGCCAGCAGCCGACAGGGAATTAATTCACCCCTCCACTTT. This gives the protein CASSRQGINSPLHF.

This clonotype was recorded a few times. The CDR3 DNA reads TGCGCCAGCAGCCAAAGCTCTGGCAGCAACACTGAAGCTTTCTTT. It encodes CASSQSSGSNTEAFF. The V gene is TRBV4-3, the J gene TRBJ1-1; no definite D call. The CDR3 spans 15 residues. V was clipped by 2 bases and J by 2 bases, with 12 bases between them. The germline V gene encodes CDR1 LGHNA and CDR2 YSLEER.

This clonotype showed up just a few times. The chain links TRBV6-5 to TRBJ1-4; 10 positions agree with TRBD1. In germline, CDR1 is MNHEY, CDR2 SVGAGI. This CDR3 comprises 15 residues. The junction had 12 bases not matched to a gene; V was cut back by 10 bases and J by 7 bases. The chain's CDR3 is CATNSWGQGPEKLFF. As DNA, the CDR3 is TGTGCCACCAATTCATGGGGACAGGGGCCTGAAAAACTGTTTTTT.

This rearrangement joins TRBV29-1 to TRBJ1-1; possible D gene TRBD1, 5 bases. Between the trimmed V and J ends, which lost 6 bases and 1 base, there was a span of 18 bases. Germline loops: CDR1 SQVTM, CDR2 ANQGSEA. The CDR3 is 15 amino acids. This chain's CDR3 is CSVIGVGRKNTEAFF. CDR3 nucleotides: TGCAGCGTCATAGGGGTAGGCAGAAAGAACACTGAAGCTTTCTTT. Drawing the rest from reference TRBV29-1 and TRBJ1-1, the complete variable domain is SAVISQKPSRDICQRGTSLTIQCQVDSQVTMMFWYRQQPGQSLTLIATANQGSEATYESGFVIDKFPISRPNLTFSTLTVSNMSPEDSSIYLCSVIGVGRKNTEAFFGQGTRLTVV.

The sample holds a few counts of this clonotype. DNA for the CDR3: TGTGCCAGCAGTTTAGGTGGGGGGACAGGGGTTTCTATTGGTGGCTACACCTTC. It specifies CASSLGGGTGVSIGGYTF. The V gene is TRBV28, the J gene TRBJ1-2; 10 bases are a match to TRBD1. Germline CDR1 and CDR2: MDHEN and SYDVKM. The CDR3 spans 18 residues. Losses at the gene ends were 2 bases for V and 7 bases for J; bases not matched to a gene: 16.

This rearrangement joins TRBV29-1 to TRBJ1-2, with 8 bases aligning to TRBD1. The junction had 8 bases not matched to a gene; V was cut back by 4 bases and J by 7 bases. This CDR3 comprises 13 residues. The germline CDR1 and CDR2 sequences are SQVTM and ANQGSEA. CDR3 region: CSVAGDRGRGYTF. DNA for the CDR3: TGCAGCGTTGCAGGAGACAGGGGACGTGGCTACACCTTC.

The table lists this clonotype with a few counts. The V and J genes are TRBV18 and TRBJ1-1, with no clear D. Germline V gives CDR1 KGHSH, CDR2 LQKENI. V lost 1 base to trimming and J lost 1 base, with 10 bases between them. The CDR3 extends over 15 amino acids. CDR3 residues: CASSPQAGRNTEAFF. Here the CDR3 DNA reads TGTGCCAGCTCACCACAGGCCGGAAGGAACACTGAAGCTTTCTTT.

The chain has TRBV12-3 or TRBV12-4 and TRBJ1-3; D is undetermined. V was shortened by 5 bases and J by 4 bases, with 12 bases between the two germline ends. The CDR3 spans 14 residues. This CDR3 reads CASSRGSPGNTIYF. DNA for the CDR3: TGTGCCAGCAGTCGGGGATCGCCGGGAAACACCATATATTTT.

The gene calls are TRBV7-2 and TRBJ2-7; 7 bases align to TRBD1. The V and J ends lost 0 bases and 10 bases, in that order; junction bases with no gene match: 6. The CDR3 contains 13 residues. Germline assignment: CDR1 SGHTA and CDR2 FQGNSA. CDR3: CASSLAGQSGQYF. The CDR3 DNA sequence: TGTGCCAGCAGCTTAGCGGGACAGTCGGGACAGTACTTC.

The rearrangement uses TRBV7-9 and TRBJ1-6, with D possibly TRBD1 on 5 matching bases. V was clipped by 1 base and J by 0 bases, with 10 bases between them. The length of the CDR3 is 17 residues. Germline V CDR1 and CDR2: SEHNR, FQNEAQ (reference sequence). DNA for the CDR3: TGTGCCAGCAGCTTAGGAGGGGCTAGCTCCTATAATTCACCCCTCCACTTT. Protein product: CASSLGGASSYNSPLHF.

This clonotype was detected a few times. The gene calls are TRBV12-3 or TRBV12-4 and TRBJ2-2; the match to TRBD1 covers 12 bases. The CDR3 spans 17 residues. V lost 2 bases to trimming and J lost 6 bases; unmatched junction nucleotides: 7. The CDR3 sequence is CASSLRRGQGAAGELFF. DNA of the CDR3: TGTGCCAGCAGTTTAAGGAGGGGACAGGGGGCTGCCGGGGAGCTGTTTTTT.

The chain recombines TRBV7-7 with TRBJ2-3; TRBD2 matches 8 bases. There are 15 residues in the CDR3. The germline V gene has CDR1 SSHAT and CDR2 FNYEAQ (reference sequence). After removal of 5 bases from V and 6 bases from J, the junction contained 10 bases not matched to a gene. DNA for the CDR3: TGTGCCAGCAGCCCCCACGGGGGGGGCATGGATACGCAGTATTTT. Protein sequence: CASSPHGGGMDTQYF.

The chain uses TRBV4-1 and TRBJ2-7; D is uncertain. The V end lost 3 bases, the J end lost 5 bases, and 5 bases lay between the germline ends. Germline CDR1 MGHRA, CDR2 YSYEKL. CDR3 size: 11 residues. In DNA form, the CDR3 reads TGCGCCAGCAGCCAGGGCAACGAGCAGTACTTC. It codes for CASSQGNEQYF.